The rows below give T cell receptor beta chains drawn from one sample of a study of T cell responses to AZD1222 COVID-19 vaccine. Profiling relied on immunoSEQ multiplex PCR, and the TCRdb table lists in-frame clones only, not all of them. The sample holds under 150,000 clones, 88% seen once. Sequencing used peripheral blood, obtained on day 0 of AZD1222 vaccination. The origin of the receptors is an adult in good health. Both conserved end residues are part of each CDR3. The D gene is left open where the match is weak. Some rows mark clone size as missing; the rest say once, few, many or name a class of expanded clone.

V gene	clone size	D gene	J gene	CDR3 protein	CDR3 DNA
TRBV19	NA	TRBD1	TRBJ1-3	CASSPRGPGNTIYF	TGTGCCAGTAGTCCTAGGGGGCCTGGAAACACCATATATTTT
TRBV29-1	NA	NA	TRBJ2-7	CSVEDRSTYEQYF	TGCAGCGTTGAAGACAGGAGTACCTACGAGCAGTACTTC
TRBV20-1	NA	NA	TRBJ1-3	CSAGTRNTIYF	TGCAGTGCGGGGACGAGAAACACCATATATTTT
TRBV9	NA	NA	TRBJ1-1	CASSVAFGGKPEAFF	TGTGCCAGCAGCGTAGCTTTTGGGGGCAAGCCTGAAGCTTTCTTT
TRBV6-5	NA	TRBD2	TRBJ2-1	CASSPLAGDNEQFF	TGTGCCAGCTCCCCCTTAGCGGGGGATAATGAGCAGTTCTTC
TRBV4-3	NA	TRBD1	TRBJ2-1	CASSQERNRGSYNEQFF	TGCGCCAGCAGCCAAGAAAGGAACAGGGGGTCCTACAATGAGCAGTTCTTC
TRBV5-5	NA	NA	TRBJ2-7	CASTVPGSGEQYF	TGTGCCAGCACCGTCCCGGGATCAGGCGAGCAGTACTTC
TRBV4-3	NA	TRBD2	TRBJ2-1	CASSQSPNSGSSYNEQFF	TGCGCCAGCAGCCAATCCCCTAATAGCGGGAGCTCCTACAATGAGCAGTTCTTC
TRBV7-2	once	NA	TRBJ2-7	CASSPDGLLSSYEQYF	TGTGCCAGCAGCCCCGACGGTCTCCTGAGCTCCTACGAGCAGTACTTC
TRBV7-9	NA	TRBD1	TRBJ1-2	CASSLDRGANYGYTF	TGTGCCAGCAGCCTCGACAGGGGCGCTAACTATGGCTACACCTTC
TRBV7-3	NA	NA	TRBJ2-3	CASSLKYSAPDTQYF	TGTGCCAGCAGCTTAAAATACTCGGCGCCAGATACGCAGTATTTT
TRBV5-1	NA	TRBD1	TRBJ1-1	CASSPGQANTEAFF	TGCGCCAGTTCCCCGGGACAGGCGAACACTGAAGCTTTCTTT
TRBV19	NA	NA	TRBJ1-6	CASSRTESVNSPLHF	TGTGCCAGTAGCAGGACTGAATCCGTTAATTCACCCCTCCACTTT
TRBV12-3/TRBV12-4	NA	TRBD1	TRBJ1-2	CASSPGQGFGYTF	TGTGCCAGCAGTCCGGGACAGGGCTTTGGCTACACCTTC
TRBV18	NA	TRBD1	TRBJ1-2	CASSRTGGADGYTF	TGTGCCAGCTCACGCACAGGGGGCGCGGATGGCTACACCTTC
TRBV19	NA	TRBD2	TRBJ2-2	CASSIVISGGPNTGELFF	TGTGCCAGTAGTATAGTCATTAGCGGGGGGCCGAACACCGGGGAGCTGTTTTTT
TRBV4-2	NA	NA	TRBJ1-2	CASSQDRDRGYTF	TGTGCCAGCAGCCAAGATAGGGACCGAGGCTACACCTTC
TRBV7-2	NA	NA	TRBJ2-3	CASSLSGTKLDTQYF	TGTGCCAGCAGCTTATCAGGGACAAAACTAGATACGCAGTATTTT
TRBV19	once	NA	TRBJ1-2	CASSAQGWVYGYTF	TGTGCCAGTAGCGCACAGGGATGGGTCTATGGCTACACCTTC
TRBV9	NA	NA	TRBJ2-3	CASSPYGGGAGTDTQYF	TGTGCCAGCAGCCCCTATGGGGGGGGCGCGGGGACAGATACGCAGTATTTT
TRBV6-5	once	NA	TRBJ1-5	CASRAGNSNQPQHF	TGTGCCAGCAGGGCGGGAAATAGCAATCAGCCCCAGCATTTT
TRBV7-2	NA	NA	TRBJ1-3	CASSFQGTDTIYF	TGTGCCAGCAGCTTTCAGGGGACGGACACCATATATTTT
TRBV5-5	NA	TRBD2	TRBJ2-7	CASSWTSGSYEQYF	TGTGCCAGCAGCTGGACTAGCGGGTCCTACGAGCAGTACTTC
TRBV9	few	NA	TRBJ1-3	CASSSSGRVSGNTIYF	TGTGCCAGCAGCTCCTCGGGGAGGGTCTCTGGAAACACCATATATTTT
TRBV30	NA	TRBD2	TRBJ2-3	CAWSKGAGVQYF	TGTGCCTGGAGTAAGGGAGCGGGAGTCCAGTATTTT
TRBV3-1/TRBV3-2	NA	TRBD2	TRBJ2-1	CASSQGSGKYNEQFF	TGTGCCAGCAGCCAAGGTAGCGGGAAATACAATGAGCAGTTCTTC
TRBV7-2	NA	NA	TRBJ2-7	CASSLYSDNSYEQYF	TGTGCCAGCAGCTTATATAGCGACAACTCCTACGAGCAGTACTTC
TRBV6-2/TRBV6-3	NA	NA	TRBJ2-5	CASSYRRGYLETQYF	TGTGCCAGCAGTTACAGGCGGGGCTATTTGGAGACCCAGTACTTC
TRBV29-1	NA	NA	TRBJ2-1	CSVERTAGGYNEQFF	TGCAGCGTTGAGCGGACAGCCGGGGGATACAATGAGCAGTTCTTC
TRBV28	NA	TRBD1	TRBJ1-2	CASTHRDRLLYGYTF	TGTGCCAGCACCCACCGGGACAGGCTTCTCTATGGCTACACCTTC
TRBV5-1	NA	NA	TRBJ1-1	CASSLQGQNTEAFF	TGCGCCAGCAGCCTACAGGGTCAGAACACTGAAGCTTTCTTT
TRBV2	few	NA	TRBJ2-1	CASSQGRGNEQFF	TGTGCCAGCAGCCAAGGACGGGGCAATGAGCAGTTCTTC
TRBV27	NA	TRBD2	TRBJ2-3	CASSKGLAVSTDTQYF	TGTGCCAGCAGTAAAGGACTAGCGGTTAGCACAGATACGCAGTATTTT
TRBV7-2	NA	TRBD1	TRBJ1-1	CASSHGTAEAFF	TGTGCCAGCAGCCACGGGACAGCTGAAGCTTTCTTT
TRBV29-1	NA	TRBD1	TRBJ1-2	CSVGTGLYGYTF	TGCAGCGTTGGGACAGGATTATATGGCTACACCTTC
TRBV20-1	NA	NA	TRBJ2-7	CSAPTTYEQYF	TGCAGTGCTCCTACAACCTACGAGCAGTACTTC
TRBV7-2	NA	NA	TRBJ1-5	CASSLVGGESNQPQHF	TGTGCCAGCAGCTTAGTGGGGGGAGAGAGCAATCAGCCCCAGCATTTT
TRBV30	NA	NA	TRBJ1-2	CAWREEGRSGYTF	TGTGCCTGGAGGGAGGAAGGCAGGAGCGGCTACACCTTC
TRBV6-5	NA	NA	TRBJ1-1	CASSFKGNTEAFF	TGTGCCAGCAGTTTTAAAGGGAACACTGAAGCTTTCTTT
TRBV12-3/TRBV12-4	once	NA	TRBJ2-1	CASSSRNEQFF	TGTGCCAGCAGTTCGAGGAATGAGCAGTTCTTC
TRBV30	NA	NA	TRBJ1-2	CAWSPETGYGYTF	TGTGCCTGGAGTCCTGAGACAGGTTATGGCTACACCTTC
TRBV5-1	NA	NA	TRBJ1-2	CASSLGLQVGGNYGYTF	TGCGCCAGCAGCTTGGGCCTACAGGTCGGGGGGAACTATGGCTACACCTTC